This entry lists 19 T cell receptor beta chains sequenced from one sample in a study of shared clonotypes between healthy human individuals. Sequencing was performed with immunoSEQ multiplex PCR; in TCRdb, only in-frame clones are kept and a portion is missing. The sample consists of some 2.1 million clones, 95% of them appearing once. The sequencing input was naive CD4+ T cells sorted from blood. The subset here: CD45RA+ positively selected. These TCRs come from a man aged 18 to 29 in good health.

This chain joins TRBV6-5 and TRBJ1-4; a weak D match, TRBD1 (6 bases). The germline V gene has CDR1 MNHEY and CDR2 SVGAGI. V was clipped by 6 bases and J by 7 bases, with 15 bases between them. The CDR3 runs to 14 residues. The CDR3 is CASSNQGFGEKLFF. DNA for the CDR3: TGTGCCAGCAGCAACCAGGGGTTTGGTGAAAAACTGTTTTTT.

This chain uses TRBV2 with TRBJ1-1; D unresolved. V lost 5 bases and J 3 bases, leaving 7 bases between the germline ends. CDR3 length: 12 residues. Germline V gives CDR1 SNHLY, CDR2 FYNNEI. CDR3 protein: CASSPEYTEAFF. CDR3 coding DNA: TGTGCCAGCAGTCCAGAGTACACTGAAGCTTTCTTT.

V and J are TRBV11-3 and TRBJ2-5; D may be TRBD2 (6 bases). CDR3 length: 13 residues. In germline, CDR1 is SGHNT, CDR2 YENEEA. V was cut by 5 bases and J by 7 bases, with 14 bases left in between. CDR3 region: CASSQTQGGTQYF. The CDR3 DNA sequence: TGTGCCAGCAGCCAGACTCAGGGAGGGACCCAGTACTTC.

J is TRBJ1-5 and V is TRBV2; D is unresolved. Germline-derived CDR1 and CDR2 are SNHLY and FYNNEI. The V end lost 2 bases, the J end lost 3 bases, and 11 bases lay between the germline ends. The CDR3 is 15 residues long. This CDR3 is CASSEPGLHNQPQHF. CDR3 DNA: TGTGCCAGCAGTGAACCAGGACTGCACAATCAGCCCCAGCATTTT.

The chain joins TRBV7-2 to TRBJ2-7; 9 bases line up with TRBD1. V lost 4 bases and J lost 2; bases outside the gene matches: 6. The germline gives CDR1 SGHTA, CDR2 FQGNSA. CDR3 size: 15 residues. This chain's CDR3 is CASSSDRGKTYEQYF. The CDR3 DNA reads as TGTGCCAGCAGCTCTGACAGGGGGAAAACCTACGAGCAGTACTTC.

The rearrangement joins TRBV5-6 to TRBJ2-7; 7 positions agree with TRBD1. CDR1 and CDR2 (germline): SGHDT, YYEEEE. This CDR3 region has 13 residues. Germline trimming cut 4 bases from V and 2 bases from J; bases unmatched to any gene: 3. The CDR3 nucleotides are TGTGCCAGCAGCCCGGGACAGACCTACGAGCAGTACTTC. This encodes CASSPGQTYEQYF.

This rearrangement joins TRBV14 to TRBJ2-7; weak D call: TRBD1 (5 bases). Germline values: CDR1 SGHDN, CDR2 FVKESK. V was pared by 4 bases and J by 3 bases, with 13 bases between. CDR3 length: 14 amino acids. In DNA, the CDR3 is TGTGCCAGCAGCCCAGGGTTGATTCGCTACGAGCAGTACTTC. This gives the protein CASSPGLIRYEQYF.

The chain couples TRBV7-6 to TRBJ1-2; possible D gene TRBD1, 5 bases. This CDR3 has 14 amino acids. Trimming removed 3 bases from V and 4 bases from J, with 12 bases in between. Germline CDR1 SGHVS, CDR2 FNYEAQ. CDR3 protein: CASSLGQGSYGYTF. The CDR3 nucleotides are TGTGCCAGCAGCTTGGGGCAGGGAAGCTATGGCTACACCTTC.

This chain joins TRBV5-4 and TRBJ2-5; a weak D match, TRBD1 (6 bases). This CDR3 spans 15 amino acids. From germline, CDR1 is SGHNT and CDR2 YYREEE (reference sequence). V dropped 4 bases and J dropped 3 bases, with 16 bases sitting between them. CDR3 sequence reads: CASSRGWTEKETQYF. The CDR3 DNA is TGTGCCAGCAGCCGGGGATGGACAGAGAAAGAGACCCAGTACTTC.

This chain connects TRBV4-2 to TRBJ1-1; TRBD1 aligns across 9 bases. From germline, CDR1 is LGHNA and CDR2 YNFKEQ. The CDR3 length is 15 residues. The junction had 4 bases not matched to a gene; V was cut back by 3 bases and J by 2 bases. The DNA for the CDR3 is TGTGCCAGCAGCCAGAGGACAGGGGAAAACACTGAAGCTTTCTTT. Protein sequence: CASSQRTGENTEAFF.

The V call is TRBV5-4, the J call TRBJ2-1; TRBD2 aligns across 13 bases. The CDR3 sequence is 15 residues long. The trim removed 0 bases at V and 9 bases at J, leaving 3 bases unmatched. Germline CDR1 SGHNT, CDR2 YYREEE (reference sequence). For the CDR3, the DNA is TGTGCCAGCAGCTTGGGACTAGCGGGGGGCGTTGAGCAGTTCTTC. Translation: CASSLGLAGGVEQFF.

V and J are TRBV6-5 and TRBJ1-2; no clear D gene. The V and J ends lost 2 bases and 6 bases respectively, with 10 bases between them. The CDR3 sequence is 13 residues long. The germline CDR1 and CDR2 sequences are MNHEY and SVGAGI. CDR3 sequence (DNA): TGTGCCAGCAGTTACAGACCGTCTAATGGCTACACCTTC. The encoded protein is CASSYRPSNGYTF.

The chain combines TRBV6-5 with TRBJ2-1; D is possibly TRBD1 (6 bases). From germline, CDR1 is MNHEY and CDR2 SVGAGI. Trimming left V 5 bases short and J 2 bases short, with 10 bases between. The CDR3 spans 14 residues. Here the CDR3 reads CASSVRDTYNEQFF. The DNA of the CDR3 is TGTGCCAGCAGTGTACGGGACACCTACAATGAGCAGTTCTTC.

This clone was observed a handful of times. The chain carries TRBV19 and TRBJ2-5, with D possibly TRBD1 on 6 matching bases. This CDR3 contains 14 residues. The germline V gene encodes CDR1 LNHDA and CDR2 SQIVND (reference sequence). V gave up 3 bases and J gave up 5 bases, with 13 bases separating them. CDR3 sequence reads: CASSIMGAGETQYF. CDR3 bases: TGTGCCAGTAGTATTATGGGGGCTGGGGAGACCCAGTACTTC.

This chain links TRBV2 with TRBJ1-4; D is perhaps TRBD1 (5 bases). The length of the CDR3 is 14 residues. The V and J ends lost 6 bases and 2 bases respectively, with 10 bases between them. From germline, CDR1 is SNHLY and CDR2 FYNNEI. The CDR3 here is CASREGLTNEKLFF. The CDR3 DNA reads as TGTGCCAGCAGGGAGGGGCTCACTAATGAAAAACTGTTTTTT.

This clone has a handful of counts. The chain carries TRBV10-3 and TRBJ2-2, with 8 bases identical to TRBD2. Per the germline V gene, CDR1 is ENHRY and CDR2 is SYGVKD. CDR3 length: 14 residues. The ends lost 10 bases at V and 4 bases at J; junction bases unmatched: 8. In nucleotides, the CDR3 is TGTGCCAACTCCGGGGGGGCACGCACCGGGGAGCTGTTTTTT. Its translation is CANSGGARTGELFF.

The V call is TRBV7-2, the J call TRBJ2-2; 10 nucleotides line up with TRBD1. The V gene end was trimmed by 5 bases and the J gene end by 7 bases; junction bases not matched to a gene: 7. The CDR3 has 15 residues. Per the germline V gene, CDR1 is SGHTA and CDR2 is FQGNSA. Here the CDR3 reads CASSPGQGSNGELFF. The DNA for the CDR3 is TGTGCCAGCAGCCCGGGACAGGGGAGTAACGGGGAGCTGTTTTTT. The full variable domain, its missing parts supplied by reference TRBV7-2 and TRBJ2-2, is GAGVSQSPSNKVTEKGKDVELRCDPISGHTALYWYRQSLGQGLEFLIYFQGNSAPDKSGLPSDRFSAERTGGSVSTLTIQRTQQEDSAVYLCASSPGQGSNGELFFGEGSRLTVL.

The V call is TRBV19, the J call TRBJ1-5, with D tentatively TRBD1 (5 bases). In germline, CDR1 is LNHDA, CDR2 SQIVND (reference sequence). Trimming removed 5 bases from V and 1 base from J, with 9 bases in between. The CDR3 covers 14 residues. The CDR3 bases are TGTGCCAGTAGTTTTCAGGGAAGCAATCAGCCCCAGCATTTT. This sequence encodes CASSFQGSNQPQHF. The entire variable domain, with the rest obtained from reference TRBV19 and TRBJ1-5, is as follows: DGGITQSPKYLFRKEGQNVTLSCEQNLNHDAMYWYRQDPGQGLRLIYYSQIVNDFQKGDIAEGYSVSREKKESFPLTVTSAQKNPTAFYLCASSFQGSNQPQHFGDGTRLSIL.

This chain connects TRBV6-6 to TRBJ2-7; a possible D gene is TRBD1 (6 bases). Germline V gene data show CDR1 as MNHNY and CDR2 as SVGAGI (reference sequence). Trimming cost V 4 bases and J 2 bases, with 9 bases left between them. There are 13 residues in the CDR3. The CDR3 nucleotides read TGTGCCAGCAGTTTGGACAGACCCTACGAGCAGTACTTC. It specifies CASSLDRPYEQYF.